These 17 T cell receptor beta chains were sequenced from one sample in a study of glioma-infiltrating T cells. The iRepertoire nested amplicon-rescue multiplex PCR amplified TCR alpha and beta CDR3s from RNA. Using its own MiXCR run on the multiplex PCR reads, TCRdb lists one record per CDR3 protein. This repertoire shows about 140,000 distinct CDR3 sequences, about two fifths found once; its top ten account for more than 15%. Specimen: glioma tissue, nonneoplastic brain tissue, or PBMCs (not recorded which). These receptors were taken from a human donor with low-grade glioma or glioblastoma, undergoing nonglioma brain surgery, or in good health (not recorded which).

This clonotype occurred a few times. The chain combines TRBV6-6 with TRBJ2-5; D is unresolved. The germline V gene encodes CDR1 MNHNY and CDR2 SVGAGI (reference sequence). The CDR3 consists of 12 residues. The germline V and J ends were trimmed by 0 bases and 7 bases, with 6 bases remaining between them. CDR3 DNA sequence: TGTGCCAGCAGTTACTCGAAAGGGACCCAGTACTTC. It encodes CASSYSKGTQYF.

Turning to this clonotype: A junction boundary mismatches the germline segment, possibly from a read error. CDR3 amino acids: CASSEPGVLSNRPQHF. The CDR3 DNA reads TGTGCCAGCAGTGAACCAGGGGTTTTAAGCAATCGGCCCCAGCATTTT. J is TRBJ1-5 and V is TRBV6-1, with a tentative D call TRBD1 (6 bases). Germline V CDR1 and CDR2: MNHNS, SASEGT. CDR3 length equals 16 residues.

The sample holds a few counts of this clonotype. V and J are TRBV20-1 and TRBJ2-1, with no clear D. CDR3 length equals 14 residues. Between the trimmed V and J ends, which lost 3 bases and 3 bases, there was a span of 12 bases. Germline assignment: CDR1 DFQATT and CDR2 SNEGSKA (reference sequence). CDR3 DNA sequence: TGCAGTGCTAGTACGGTTAACCTCTACAATGAGCAGTTCTTC. This encodes CSASTVNLYNEQFF.

This clonotype came up a few times. V gene TRBV6-1 combines with J gene TRBJ2-7; no clear D gene. This CDR3 has 12 amino acids. The V end lost 7 bases, the J end lost 4 bases, and 11 bases lay between the germline ends. Germline lookup yields CDR1 MNHNS and CDR2 SASEGT. Here the CDR3 reads CASTPHTYEQYF. The CDR3 coding sequence is TGTGCCAGCACTCCGCACACGTACGAGCAGTACTTC.

The chain recombines TRBV12-5 with TRBJ2-1; D ambiguous. This CDR3 has 14 residues. Germline loops: CDR1 LGHNT, CDR2 FRNRAP. V was shortened by 0 bases and J by 7 bases, with 10 bases between the two germline ends. DNA for the CDR3: TGTGCTAGTGGTTTGGTACCCAACGAGAATGAGCAGTTCTTC. This encodes CASGLVPNENEQFF. The variable domain in full, with the rest retrieved from reference TRBV12-5 and TRBJ2-1, is DARVTQTPRHKVTEMGQEVTMRCQPILGHNTVFWYRQTMMQGLELLAYFRNRAPLDDSGMPKDRFSAEMPDATLATLKIQPSEPRDSAVYFCASGLVPNENEQFFGPGTRLTVL.

The chain employs TRBV4-1 and TRBJ1-4, with TRBD1 as a possible D gene (6 bases). Germline CDR1 reads MGHRA; CDR2 reads YSYEKL. Trimming shortened V by 0 bases and J by 7 bases, and 15 bases separated the two germline ends. This CDR3 contains 16 residues. The CDR3 is CASSQDPGRGSEKLFF. For the CDR3, the DNA is TGCGCCAGCAGCCAAGATCCCGGCAGGGGAAGTGAAAAACTGTTTTTT.

J is TRBJ1-1 and V is TRBV2, with a weak D call TRBD1 (6 bases). The CDR3 is 13 amino acids. V was clipped by 2 bases and J by 9 bases, with 13 bases between them. The germline V gene encodes CDR1 SNHLY and CDR2 FYNNEI. Written as DNA, the CDR3 is TGTGCCAGCAGTGAATATGACAGGACAAAAGCTTTCTTT. This sequence encodes CASSEYDRTKAFF.

This clonotype was seen at least ten times. V usage is TRBV15 and J usage is TRBJ2-1; 7 bases fit TRBD2. This CDR3 has 14 amino acids. J was trimmed by 8 bases and V by 1 base; bases with no gene match: 5. Germline CDR1 is LNHNV and CDR2 is YYDKDF (reference sequence). The CDR3 nucleotides are TGTGCCACCAGCAGAGTGGGCGGGGGTGATGAGCAGTTCTTC. This gives the protein CATSRVGGGDEQFF.

This sequence joins TRBV6-2 or TRBV6-3 and TRBJ2-1, with D unresolved. V was trimmed by 5 bases and J by 10 bases, leaving 15 bases between them. CDR1 MNHEY and CDR2 SVGEGT come from the germline V gene. The CDR3 has 13 amino acids. The chain's CDR3 is CASSRVFTGEQFF. CDR3 sequence (DNA): TGTGCCAGCAGTAGAGTTTTTACCGGGGAGCAGTTCTTC.

The chain uses TRBV7-9 and TRBJ1-6; D gene unclear. Per germline, CDR1 SEHNR and CDR2 FQNEAQ (reference sequence). The length of the CDR3 is 13 residues. V was cut by 4 bases and J by 10 bases, with 11 bases left in between. DNA of the CDR3: TGTGCCAGCAGCTCAAACGCTGGCTCACCCCTCCACTTT. Translated: CASSSNAGSPLHF.

This clonotype occurred once. The CDR3 DNA is TGTGCCATCAGTGAGCCCCTTAGGATAACCGGCTACACCTTC. Translating gives CAISEPLRITGYTF. This chain joins TRBV10-3 and TRBJ1-2; D unresolved. The CDR3 contains 14 residues. CDR1 is ENHRY and CDR2 is SYGVKD in the germline V gene. Trimming removed 2 bases at V and 8 bases at J, with 15 bases between.

This clonotype was detected only a few times. The chain links TRBV20-1 to TRBJ2-3, with 8 bases lining up with TRBD2. Per the germline V gene, CDR1 is DFQATT and CDR2 is SNEGSKA (reference sequence). The J segment lost 6 bases and the V segment lost 3 bases, leaving 5 bases of the junction unmatched. CDR3 length equals 13 residues. CDR3 nucleotides: TGCAGTGCTAGGGGACTAGTATCCGATACGCAGTATTTT. This sequence encodes CSARGLVSDTQYF.

The chain recombines TRBV6-2 or TRBV6-3 with TRBJ2-2; D is uncertain. CDR3 size: 13 residues. In germline, CDR1 is MNHEY, CDR2 SVGEGT. V was pared by 5 bases and J by 6 bases, with 10 bases between. The CDR3 protein is CASSGVLSGELFF. In DNA, the CDR3 is TGTGCCAGCAGTGGAGTTCTGTCCGGGGAGCTGTTTTTT.

This clonotype was recorded a few times. The chain recombines TRBV6-2 or TRBV6-3 with TRBJ1-5, with TRBD1 as a possible D gene (5 bases). CDR3 length: 17 amino acids. Trimming took off 2 bases at V and 0 bases at J, with 14 bases between the two ends. The germline V gene has CDR1 MNHEY and CDR2 SVGEGT. CDR3 protein: CASSYKPGSYSNQPQHF. CDR3 sequence (DNA): TGTGCCAGCAGTTACAAGCCAGGGAGTTATAGCAATCAGCCCCAGCATTTT.

The V and J genes are TRBV10-3 and TRBJ1-6, with D unclear. The CDR3 totals 16 residues. Trimming left V 3 bases short and J 5 bases short, with 14 bases between. Looked up from germline, CDR1 is ENHRY and CDR2 is SYGVKD. The CDR3 coding sequence is TGTGCCATCAGTGATCGCCAGAAGGTCGATAATTCACCCCTCCACTTT. It specifies CAISDRQKVDNSPLHF.

The V call is TRBV18, the J call TRBJ1-6, with D maybe TRBD1 (5 bases). CDR3 size: 14 residues. Germline CDR1 reads KGHSH; CDR2 reads LQKENI. V lost 3 bases, J lost 14 bases, and 17 bases lay in between. As DNA, the CDR3 is TGTGCCAGCTCACCCGGGGCCACAGCTCGGTCCCTCCACTTT. This sequence encodes CASSPGATARSLHF.

A single count supports this clonotype. This may be a read error, as it is one base from a much larger clone. The gene calls are TRBV6-2 or TRBV6-3 and TRBJ1-5, with 8 bases lining up with TRBD1. Germline CDR1 reads MNHEY; CDR2 reads SVGEGT. There are 15 residues in the CDR3. V lost 9 bases, J lost 4 bases, and 11 bases stayed unmatched. CDR3: CARRPPTGGNQPQHF. CDR3 in DNA: TGTGCCAGAAGACCTCCTACAGGGGGGAATCAGCCCCAGCATTTT.